The subject of this entry is one T cell receptor beta chain. The V end lost 0 bases, the J end lost 7 bases, and 8 bases lay between the germline ends. The germline V gene has CDR1 SGDLS and CDR2 YYNGEE. CDR3 length: 14 residues. This sample is part of a study of CD8 T cells in Susac syndrome. Negative isolation was used for CD8+ and CD4+ T cells, and FACS enrichment was applied to TEMRA cells. Random hexamers primed reverse transcription of about 0.45 to 1 ug RNA. Via MiXCR, TCRdb re-called the immunoSEQ multiplex PCR reads, giving one row per CDR3 protein. The sample lists about 53,000 distinct CDR3 sequences, about 95% occurring once.

Source material: CD8+ T cells from PBMCs. This receptor was obtained from a human donor with Susac syndrome. This sequence joins TRBV9 and TRBJ1-6; D is unresolved. CDR3 sequence reads: CASSVGTENSPLHF. Here the CDR3 DNA reads TGTGCCAGCAGCGTAGGGACGGAAAATTCACCCCTCCACTTT.